The 32 T cell receptor beta chains below come from one sample, sequenced in a study of blood T cell repertoires in COVID-19. The repertoire was sequenced with immunoSEQ multiplex PCR; TCRdb's copy has only in-frame clones and lacks some. The sample lists about 150,000 clones; under 95% were seen once. Sequenced input: peripheral blood. These receptors came from a man aged 45-65 years with acute or convalescent COVID-19.

This chain links TRBV24-1 with TRBJ1-2, with unresolved D. The V end lost 0 bases, the J end lost 3 bases, and 7 bases lay between the germline ends. This CDR3 is 14 amino acids long. Germline lookup yields CDR1 KGHDR and CDR2 SFDVKD. CDR3 sequence reads: CATSDLGQDYGYTF. As DNA, the CDR3 is TGTGCCACCAGTGATTTGGGGCAGGACTATGGCTACACCTTC.

The chain recombines TRBV7-3 with TRBJ2-6, with 9 bases aligning to TRBD1. CDR1 and CDR2 from the germline V gene are SGHTA and FQGTGA. CDR3 length: 15 amino acids. V dropped 5 bases and J dropped 4; count of bases not matched to a gene: 3. CDR3 bases: TGTGCCAGCAGCCCACAGGGGGCGGGGGCCAACGTCCTGACTTTC. Translation gives CASSPQGAGANVLTF.

The chain carries TRBV29-1 and TRBJ1-1; D not certain. Germline lookup yields CDR1 SQVTM and CDR2 ANQGSEA. Trimming took 4 bases from V and 7 from J, leaving 7 bases between them. The CDR3 spans 10 residues. The CDR3 region is CSVVLVEAFF. The CDR3 bases are TGCAGCGTTGTTCTAGTTGAAGCTTTCTTT.

In this sample, this clone turned up once. The chain employs TRBV15 and TRBJ1-4; possibly TRBD1 for D (5 bases). Germline assignment: CDR1 LNHNV and CDR2 YYDKDF (reference sequence). V was clipped by 1 base and J by 0 bases, with 15 bases between them. The CDR3 length is 18 residues. DNA for the CDR3: TGTGCCACCAGCAGAGGGGGAGGGTCGGGGGCAACTAATGAAAAACTGTTTTTT. It yields the protein CATSRGGGSGATNEKLFF.

The chain employs TRBV18 and TRBJ2-1; 11 bases agree with TRBD2. The CDR3 contains 15 residues. The J segment lost 4 bases and the V segment lost 3 bases, leaving 2 bases of the junction unmatched. The germline V gene encodes CDR1 KGHSH and CDR2 LQKENI. In DNA form, the CDR3 reads TGTGCCAGCTCACCGGGACTAGCGGAGTACAATGAGCAGTTCTTC. The encoded protein is CASSPGLAEYNEQFF. Variable domain in full (rest from reference TRBV18 and TRBJ2-1): NAGVMQNPRHLVRRRGQEARLRCSPMKGHSHVYWYRQLPEEGLKFMVYLQKENIIDESGMPKERFSAEFPKEGPSILRIQQVVRGDSAAYFCASSPGLAEYNEQFFGPGTRLTVL.

The chain uses TRBV21-1 and TRBJ1-1. TRBV21-1 is given as a pseudogene. The CDR3 extends over 13 amino acids. CDR3 region: CASSKAYYTEAFF. CDR3 sequence (DNA): TGTGCCAGCAGCAAAGCCTATTACACTGAAGCTTTCTTT.

This clone was found once. The V gene is TRBV9, the J gene TRBJ2-5; the match to TRBD2 covers 7 bases. This CDR3 is 15 amino acids long. J was trimmed by 4 bases and V by 0 bases; bases with no gene match: 6. Germline V gene data show CDR1 as SGDLS and CDR2 as YYNGEE. The CDR3 DNA follows: TGTGCCAGCAGCGTAGTTGGGGAGGGAGGAGAGACCCAGTACTTC. It codes for CASSVVGEGGETQYF. Full variable domain (missing parts from reference TRBV9 and TRBJ2-5): DSGVTQTPKHLITATGQRVTLRCSPRSGDLSVYWYQQSLDQGLQFLIQYYNGEERAKGNILERFSAQQFPDLHSELNLSSLELGDSALYFCASSVVGEGGETQYFGPGTRLLVL.

This chain connects TRBV28 to TRBJ1-4; D is undetermined. V was cut by 4 bases and J by 7 bases, with 16 bases left in between. Germline loops: CDR1 MDHEN, CDR2 SYDVKM. The CDR3 has 15 amino acids. The CDR3 nucleotides read TGTGCCAGCAGTTCCCCAGAGGCAGAGAGTGAAAAACTGTTTTTT. It is translated as CASSSPEAESEKLFF.

The chain is built from TRBV6-5 and TRBJ1-4; 10 nucleotides agree with TRBD1. The CDR3 sequence is 14 residues long. The J segment lost 5 bases and the V segment lost 7 bases, leaving 4 bases of the junction unmatched. Germline loops: CDR1 MNHEY, CDR2 SVGAGI. In nucleotides, the CDR3 is TGTGCCAGCACCAGGACAGGGGGGAATGAAAAACTGTTTTTT. Its translation is CASTRTGGNEKLFF.

The chain uses TRBV30 and TRBJ1-4; D is perhaps TRBD1 (5 bases). CDR1 is GTSNPN, CDR2 SVGIG, per germline (reference sequence). V lost 6 bases and J lost 8, with 16 bases in between. This CDR3 comprises 13 residues. The CDR3 here is CACPTLRGEKLFF. In DNA, the CDR3 is TGTGCCTGCCCTACTCTGCGGGGGGAAAAACTGTTTTTT.

This sequence joins TRBV28 and TRBJ1-5; tentative D call: TRBD1 (6 bases). There are 15 residues in the CDR3. In germline, CDR1 is MDHEN, CDR2 SYDVKM. The V end lost 7 bases, the J end lost 0 bases, and 13 bases lay between the germline ends. CDR3 DNA sequence: TGTGCCAGCAAAGGGGGAGCATATAGCAATCAGCCCCAGCATTTT. It translates to CASKGGAYSNQPQHF.

The J gene is TRBJ1-2, the V gene TRBV15, with 7 bases aligning to TRBD1. V trimming: 0 bases; J trimming: 3 bases; junction bases outside the gene matches: 4. In germline, CDR1 is LNHNV, CDR2 YYDKDF (reference sequence). This CDR3 comprises 15 residues. In DNA form, the CDR3 reads TGTGCCACCAGCAGAGATATCACAGGGGACTATGGCTACACCTTC. It specifies CATSRDITGDYGYTF. Full variable domain (rest looked up from reference TRBV15 and TRBJ1-2): DAMVIQNPRYQVTQFGKPVTLSCSQTLNHNVMYWYQQKSSQAPKLLFHYYDKDFNNEADTPDNFQSRRPNTSFCFLDIRSPGLGDTAMYLCATSRDITGDYGYTFGSGTRLTVV.

The chain is built from TRBV19 and TRBJ2-1, with 9 bases lining up with TRBD1. Trimming at V came to 7 bases and at J to 7 bases, leaving 11 bases not matched to a gene. The CDR3 is 15 residues long. Germline V gene data show CDR1 as LNHDA and CDR2 as SQIVND (reference sequence). Written as DNA, the CDR3 is TGTGCCAGTAAAAACCGGGACAGGGTGGAAAATGAGCAGTTCTTC. This codes for CASKNRDRVENEQFF. The variable domain in full, completed from reference TRBV19 and TRBJ2-1, reads DGGITQSPKYLFRKEGQNVTLSCEQNLNHDAMYWYRQDPGQGLRLIYYSQIVNDFQKGDIAEGYSVSREKKESFPLTVTSAQKNPTAFYLCASKNRDRVENEQFFGPGTRLTVL.

The chain employs TRBV6-5 and TRBJ2-5; 7 bases are shared with TRBD2. The V segment lost 0 bases and the J segment 2 bases; nucleotides outside the gene matches: 3. The CDR3 has 15 residues. Germline-derived CDR1 and CDR2 are MNHEY and SVGAGI. This CDR3 is CASSYSSGTQETQYF. CDR3 nucleotide sequence: TGTGCCAGCAGTTACTCGAGCGGGACGCAAGAGACCCAGTACTTC.

This clone was counted only a few times. The chain uses TRBV3-1 (or the pseudogene TRBV3-2) and TRBJ2-1, with TRBD2 matching 10 bases. Germline V gene lookup returns CDR1 LGHDT and CDR2 YNNKEL (reference sequence). V shed 4 bases, J shed 4 bases, and the junction held 4 bases outside the gene matches. The length of the CDR3 is 15 residues. CDR3 sequence (DNA): TGTGCCAGCAGCCCCACTAGCGGGACATACAATGAGCAGTTCTTC. Its protein product is CASSPTSGTYNEQFF.

The chain employs TRBV3-1 (or the pseudogene TRBV3-2) and TRBJ2-7; 10 nucleotides align to TRBD2. CDR3 length: 15 residues. Germline values: CDR1 LGHDT, CDR2 YNNKEL (reference sequence). Trimming at V came to 2 bases and at J to 4 bases, leaving 5 bases not matched to a gene. CDR3 protein: CASSQLAGDKYEQYF. CDR3 nucleotides: TGTGCCAGCAGCCAACTAGCGGGAGATAAGTACGAGCAGTACTTC.

Worth noting for this clone: Other DNA sequences within the sample encode an identical CDR3. The rearrangement joins TRBV5-1 to TRBJ2-1, with 7 positions matching TRBD2. CDR3 length: 15 residues. V lost 2 bases and J lost 1; bases outside the gene matches: 3. Germline lookup yields CDR1 SGHRS and CDR2 YFSETQ. CDR3 nucleotide sequence: TGCGCCAGCAGCTTAGGCGGGAGTTCCTACAATGAGCAGTTCTTC. It encodes CASSLGGSSYNEQFF.

This chain links TRBV2 with TRBJ2-1; 8 bases line up with TRBD2. V lost 8 bases and J lost 0; bases outside the gene matches: 3. The CDR3 contains 14 residues. Germline assignment: CDR1 SNHLY and CDR2 FYNNEI. The CDR3 sequence: CASVSGNSYNEQFF. CDR3 coding DNA: TGTGCCAGCGTTAGCGGGAACTCCTACAATGAGCAGTTCTTC.

The CDR3: CASSSAGHQPQHF. The CDR3 nucleotides are TGTGCCAGCAGCTCGGCAGGTCATCAGCCCCAGCATTTT. This sequence joins TRBV7-2 and TRBJ1-5; D uncertain. The germline V and J ends were trimmed by 4 bases and 5 bases, with 9 bases remaining between them. The CDR3 has 13 amino acids. The V gene's germline CDR1 is SGHTA and CDR2 FQGNSA. The whole variable domain, remainder taken from reference TRBV7-2 and TRBJ1-5, is GAGVSQSPSNKVTEKGKDVELRCDPISGHTALYWYRQSLGQGLEFLIYFQGNSAPDKSGLPSDRFSAERTGGSVSTLTIQRTQQEDSAVYLCASSSAGHQPQHFGDGTRLSIL.

The V gene is TRBV30, the J gene TRBJ1-1; possible D gene TRBD1, 5 bases. V was trimmed by 6 bases and J by 1 base, leaving 12 bases between them. Germline CDR1 GTSNPN, CDR2 SVGIG (reference sequence). CDR3 length: 13 amino acids. The CDR3 sequence is CACKAGQNTEAFF. DNA for the CDR3: TGTGCCTGCAAGGCGGGGCAGAACACTGAAGCTTTCTTT.

This clone was seen only once. This CDR3 is CASSLGGGNEKLFF. CDR3 DNA sequence: TGTGCCAGCAGTTTAGGGGGCGGTAATGAAAAACTGTTTTTT. The chain couples TRBV28 to TRBJ1-4; TRBD1 might be the D (6 bases). Germline-derived CDR1 and CDR2 are MDHEN and SYDVKM. The CDR3 consists of 14 residues. V was shortened by 2 bases and J by 4 bases, with 8 bases between the two germline ends.

CDR3 DNA: TGTGCCAGTAGTATAGATGGAGCGGGGGCGAGACAAGAGACCCAGTACTTC. Translating gives CASSIDGAGARQETQYF. The gene calls are TRBV19 and TRBJ2-5, with 8 nucleotides matching TRBD2. This CDR3 region has 17 residues. V shed 0 bases and J 2 bases; nucleotides not matched to a gene: 8. Germline V gene lookup returns CDR1 LNHDA and CDR2 SQIVND (reference sequence).

The chain links TRBV15 to TRBJ2-7; 8 bases line up with TRBD1. Trimming took 3 bases from V and 3 from J; bases not matched to a gene: 7. Germline loops: CDR1 LNHNV, CDR2 YYDKDF (reference sequence). The CDR3 is made up of 15 amino acids. The CDR3 sequence: CATSSRQGPFYEQYF. For the CDR3, the DNA is TGTGCCACCAGCAGCCGACAGGGGCCCTTCTACGAGCAGTACTTC. The full variable domain, with the rest looked up from reference TRBV15 and TRBJ2-7, is DAMVIQNPRYQVTQFGKPVTLSCSQTLNHNVMYWYQQKSSQAPKLLFHYYDKDFNNEADTPDNFQSRRPNTSFCFLDIRSPGLGDTAMYLCATSSRQGPFYEQYFGPGTRLTVT.

The count of this clone is one. This rearrangement joins TRBV7-9 to TRBJ2-2; possible D gene TRBD2, 6 bases. This CDR3 spans 14 amino acids. Germline V gene sequence: CDR1 SEHNR, CDR2 FQNEAQ (reference sequence). V shed 6 bases and J shed 4 bases, with 12 bases lying between them. The CDR3 loop is CASRLGGVTGELFF. The CDR3 bases are TGTGCCAGCAGGCTCGGGGGAGTCACCGGGGAGCTGTTTTTT.

The chain employs TRBV11-2 and TRBJ1-2; a weak D match, TRBD1 (5 bases). Germline assignment: CDR1 SGHAT and CDR2 FQNNGV. V was trimmed by 0 bases and J by 0 bases, leaving 8 bases between them. This CDR3 has 15 amino acids. Here the CDR3 DNA reads TGTGCCAGCAGCTTAGATCCAGGGACTAACTATGGCTACACCTTC. Protein sequence: CASSLDPGTNYGYTF.

The CDR3 region is CATSGPQHF. The DNA for the CDR3 is TGTGCCACCAGCGGCCCCCAGCATTTT. V is TRBV15 and J is TRBJ1-5; no definite D call. Germline V gene lookup returns CDR1 LNHNV and CDR2 YYDKDF (reference sequence). With 5 bases removed from V and 10 bases from J, the gap between germline ends came to 3 bases. The CDR3 covers 9 residues.

This chain connects TRBV28 to TRBJ1-3; 7 bases are shared with TRBD1. Germline-derived CDR1 and CDR2 are MDHEN and SYDVKM. This CDR3 spans 15 amino acids. V lost 6 bases, J lost 3 bases, and 8 bases stayed unmatched. The CDR3 DNA follows: TGTGCCAGCAGCTTCGACAGGGTTCTTGGAAACACCATATATTTT. This codes for CASSFDRVLGNTIYF.

J is TRBJ2-5 and V is TRBV18; maybe TRBD1 (6 bases). The CDR3 is 14 amino acids. The V and J ends lost 8 bases and 0 bases respectively, with 13 bases between them. Germline V gene lookup returns CDR1 KGHSH and CDR2 LQKENI. CDR3: CASRGTLYQETQYF. In DNA form, the CDR3 reads TGTGCCAGCCGAGGGACATTGTACCAAGAGACCCAGTACTTC.

This chain joins TRBV18 and TRBJ1-1; possible D gene TRBD1, 5 bases. The CDR3 runs to 14 residues. V was clipped by 2 bases and J by 1 base, with 8 bases between them. Per germline, CDR1 KGHSH and CDR2 LQKENI. In DNA form, the CDR3 reads TGTGCCAGCTCACCATCACAGGAGAACACTGAAGCTTTCTTT. Translated: CASSPSQENTEAFF.

The rearrangement links TRBV4-1 to TRBJ2-3; 8 positions match TRBD2. The trim removed 3 bases at V and 0 bases at J, leaving 2 bases unmatched. The germline V gene encodes CDR1 MGHRA and CDR2 YSYEKL. This CDR3 region has 15 residues. DNA of the CDR3: TGCGCCAGCAGCCAGGTAGCGGGGAGCACAGATACGCAGTATTTT. It yields the protein CASSQVAGSTDTQYF.

The genes are TRBV6-6 and TRBJ2-6; TRBD1 might be the D (5 bases). The V and J ends lost 6 bases and 2 bases respectively, with 8 bases between them. Germline values: CDR1 MNHNY, CDR2 SVGAGI (reference sequence). This CDR3 has 14 amino acids. In nucleotides, the CDR3 is TGTGCCAGCAGGCAGGGTGCTGGGGCCAACGTCCTGACTTTC. This translates into CASRQGAGANVLTF.

This clone was seen a handful of times. This chain connects TRBV7-2 to TRBJ1-1, with unresolved D. There are 13 residues in the CDR3. V was pared by 4 bases and J by 1 base, with 7 bases between. CDR1 and CDR2 (germline): SGHTA, FQGNSA. The CDR3 bases are TGTGCCAGCAGCTCGCAGGAGAACACTGAAGCTTTCTTT. Amino acid sequence: CASSSQENTEAFF.